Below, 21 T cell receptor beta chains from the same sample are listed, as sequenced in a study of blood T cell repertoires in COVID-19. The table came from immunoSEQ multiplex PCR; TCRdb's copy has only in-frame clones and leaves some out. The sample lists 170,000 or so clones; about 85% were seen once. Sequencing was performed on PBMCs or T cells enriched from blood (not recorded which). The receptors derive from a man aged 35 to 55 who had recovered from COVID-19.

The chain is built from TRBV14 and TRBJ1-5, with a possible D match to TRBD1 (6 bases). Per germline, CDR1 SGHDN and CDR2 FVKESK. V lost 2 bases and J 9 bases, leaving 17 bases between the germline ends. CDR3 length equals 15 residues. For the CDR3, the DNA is TGTGCCAGCAGCCAACTTACAGGGCCACAGACGCCCCAGCATTTT. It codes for CASSQLTGPQTPQHF.

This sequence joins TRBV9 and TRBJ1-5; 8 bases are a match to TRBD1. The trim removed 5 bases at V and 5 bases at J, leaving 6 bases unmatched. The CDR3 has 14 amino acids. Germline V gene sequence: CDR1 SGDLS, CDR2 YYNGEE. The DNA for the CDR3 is TGTGCCAGCAGTAAAGGACAGGGCGATCAGCCCCAGCATTTT. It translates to CASSKGQGDQPQHF.

The CDR3, as DNA: TGCGCCAGCAGCCAAGATAAACGGGGGTACGAGCAGTACTTC. Its protein is CASSQDKRGYEQYF. V usage is TRBV4-1 and J usage is TRBJ2-7; maybe TRBD2 (6 bases). This CDR3 comprises 14 residues. Germline V CDR1 and CDR2: MGHRA, YSYEKL. The ends were cut back, 0 bases at V and 4 bases at J, with 10 bases in the middle.

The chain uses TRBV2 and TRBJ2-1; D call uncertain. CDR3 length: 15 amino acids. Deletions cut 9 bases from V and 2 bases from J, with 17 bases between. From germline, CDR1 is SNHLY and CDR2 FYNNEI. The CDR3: CARQSSGPPYNEQFF. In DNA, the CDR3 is TGTGCCAGACAATCTTCTGGGCCTCCCTACAATGAGCAGTTCTTC.

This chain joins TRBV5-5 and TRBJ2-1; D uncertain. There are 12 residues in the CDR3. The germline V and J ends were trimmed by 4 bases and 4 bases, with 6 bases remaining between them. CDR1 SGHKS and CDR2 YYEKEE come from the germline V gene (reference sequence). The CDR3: CASSLPYNEQFF. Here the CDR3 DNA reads TGTGCCAGCAGCCTTCCTTACAATGAGCAGTTCTTC.

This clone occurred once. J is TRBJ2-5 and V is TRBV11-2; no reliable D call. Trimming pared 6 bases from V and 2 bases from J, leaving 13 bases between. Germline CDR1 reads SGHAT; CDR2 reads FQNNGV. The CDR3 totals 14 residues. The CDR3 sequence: CASRASTVQETQYF. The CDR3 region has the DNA TGTGCCAGCAGGGCATCAACAGTGCAAGAGACCCAGTACTTC.

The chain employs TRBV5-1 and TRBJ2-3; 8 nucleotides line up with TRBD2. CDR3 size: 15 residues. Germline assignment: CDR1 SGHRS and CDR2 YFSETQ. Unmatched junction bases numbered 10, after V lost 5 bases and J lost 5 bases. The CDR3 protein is CASRPAGGRGDTQYF. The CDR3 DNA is TGCGCCAGCAGGCCCGCGGGGGGACGGGGAGATACGCAGTATTTT.

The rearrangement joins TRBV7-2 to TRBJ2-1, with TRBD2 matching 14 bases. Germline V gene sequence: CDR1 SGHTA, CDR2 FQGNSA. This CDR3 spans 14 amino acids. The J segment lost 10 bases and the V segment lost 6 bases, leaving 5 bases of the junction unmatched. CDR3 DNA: TGTGCCAGCAGGGGCGGACTAGCGGGGGGCGAGCAGTTCTTC. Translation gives CASRGGLAGGEQFF.

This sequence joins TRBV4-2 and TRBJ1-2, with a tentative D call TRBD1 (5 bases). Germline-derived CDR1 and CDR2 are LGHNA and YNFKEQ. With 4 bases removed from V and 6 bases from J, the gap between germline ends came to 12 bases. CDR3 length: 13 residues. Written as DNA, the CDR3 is TGTGCCAGCAGCCGAGGGGAGGGTAATGGCTACACCTTC. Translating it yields CASSRGEGNGYTF.

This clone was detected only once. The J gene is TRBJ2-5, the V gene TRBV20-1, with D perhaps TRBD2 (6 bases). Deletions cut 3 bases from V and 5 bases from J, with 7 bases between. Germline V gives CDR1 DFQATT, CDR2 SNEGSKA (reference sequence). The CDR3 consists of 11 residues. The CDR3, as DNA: TGCAGTGCTAGTGGAGGGGAGACCCAGTACTTC. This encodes CSASGGETQYF.

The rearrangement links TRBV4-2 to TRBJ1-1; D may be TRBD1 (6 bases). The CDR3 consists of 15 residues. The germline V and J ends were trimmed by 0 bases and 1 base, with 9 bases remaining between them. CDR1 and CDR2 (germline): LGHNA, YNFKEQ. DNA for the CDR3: TGTGCCAGCAGCCAAGAGCCAGGGGCGAACACTGAAGCTTTCTTT. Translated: CASSQEPGANTEAFF.

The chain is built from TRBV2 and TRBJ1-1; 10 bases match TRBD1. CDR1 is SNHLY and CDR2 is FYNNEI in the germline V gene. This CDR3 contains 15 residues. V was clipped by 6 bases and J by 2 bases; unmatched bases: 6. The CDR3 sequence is CASSLGTGANTEAFF. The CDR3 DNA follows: TGTGCCAGCAGCCTCGGGACAGGGGCTAACACTGAAGCTTTCTTT.

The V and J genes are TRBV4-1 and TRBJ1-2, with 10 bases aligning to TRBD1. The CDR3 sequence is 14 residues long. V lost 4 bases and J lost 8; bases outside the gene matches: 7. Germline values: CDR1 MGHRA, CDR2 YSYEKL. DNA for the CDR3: TGCGCCAGCAGCCCCCGGGACAGGGGTGACGGCTACACCTTC. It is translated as CASSPRDRGDGYTF.

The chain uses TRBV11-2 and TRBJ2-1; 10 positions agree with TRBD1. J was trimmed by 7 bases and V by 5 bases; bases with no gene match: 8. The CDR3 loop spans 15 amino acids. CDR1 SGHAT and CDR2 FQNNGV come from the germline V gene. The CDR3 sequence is CASSNPPDRGNEQFF. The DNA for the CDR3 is TGTGCCAGCAGCAACCCCCCGGACAGGGGGAATGAGCAGTTCTTC.

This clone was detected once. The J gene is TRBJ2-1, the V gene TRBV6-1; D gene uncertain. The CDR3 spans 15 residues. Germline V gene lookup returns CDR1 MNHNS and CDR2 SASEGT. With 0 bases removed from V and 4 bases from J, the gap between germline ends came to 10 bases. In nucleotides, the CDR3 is TGTGCCAGCAGTGAAGCATGGGCATCGTACAATGAGCAGTTCTTC. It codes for CASSEAWASYNEQFF.

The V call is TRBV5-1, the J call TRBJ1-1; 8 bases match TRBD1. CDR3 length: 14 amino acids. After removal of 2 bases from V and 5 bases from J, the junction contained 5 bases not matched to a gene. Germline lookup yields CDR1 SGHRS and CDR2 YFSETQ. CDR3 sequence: CASSLNTGGTEAFF. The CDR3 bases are TGCGCCAGCAGCTTAAACACAGGGGGAACTGAAGCTTTCTTT.

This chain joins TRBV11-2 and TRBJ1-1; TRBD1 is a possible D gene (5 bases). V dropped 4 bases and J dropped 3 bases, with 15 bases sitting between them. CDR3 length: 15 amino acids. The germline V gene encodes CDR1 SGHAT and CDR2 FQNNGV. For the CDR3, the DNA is TGTGCCAGCAGCTCAGGGTTAGGGAGGGACACTGAAGCTTTCTTT. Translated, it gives CASSSGLGRDTEAFF.

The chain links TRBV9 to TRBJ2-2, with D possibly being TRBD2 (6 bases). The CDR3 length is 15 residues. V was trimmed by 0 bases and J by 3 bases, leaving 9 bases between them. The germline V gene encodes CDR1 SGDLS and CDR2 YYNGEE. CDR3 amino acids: CASSVARDYTGELFF. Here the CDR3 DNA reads TGTGCCAGCAGCGTAGCGCGGGACTACACCGGGGAGCTGTTTTTT.

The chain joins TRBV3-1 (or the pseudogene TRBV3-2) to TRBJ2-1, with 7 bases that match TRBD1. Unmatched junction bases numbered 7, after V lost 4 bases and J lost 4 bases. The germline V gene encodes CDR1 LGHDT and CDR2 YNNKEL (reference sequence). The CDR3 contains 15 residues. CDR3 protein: CASSRSTTGYNEQFF. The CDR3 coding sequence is TGTGCCAGCAGCCGCTCTACGACAGGGTACAATGAGCAGTTCTTC.

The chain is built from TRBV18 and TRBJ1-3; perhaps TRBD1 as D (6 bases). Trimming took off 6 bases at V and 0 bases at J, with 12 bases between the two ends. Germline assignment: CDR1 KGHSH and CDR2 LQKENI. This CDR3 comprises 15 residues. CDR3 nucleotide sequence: TGTGCCAGCTCCCCGGACAGAAGCTCTGGAAACACCATATATTTT. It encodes CASSPDRSSGNTIYF.

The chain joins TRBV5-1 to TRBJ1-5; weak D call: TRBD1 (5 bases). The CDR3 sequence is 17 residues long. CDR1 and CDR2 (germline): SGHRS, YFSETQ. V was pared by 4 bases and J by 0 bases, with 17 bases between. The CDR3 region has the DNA TGCGCCAGCAGCCTCGGGGTCGGGGGACGTAGCAATCAGCCCCAGCATTTT. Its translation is CASSLGVGGRSNQPQHF.